These 16 T cell receptor beta chains were sequenced from one sample in a study of T cell responses to AZD1222 COVID-19 vaccine. The data were produced by immunoSEQ multiplex PCR, yet TCRdb's version contains in-frame clones alone and is incomplete. This sample has 150,000 or so clones, with around 89% found just once. The sample was peripheral blood, taken on day 0 of AZD1222 vaccination. These receptors were taken from an adult in good health.

This clone was picked up a small number of times. The V call is TRBV19, the J call TRBJ2-2; D ambiguous. Per the germline V gene, CDR1 is LNHDA and CDR2 is SQIVND (reference sequence). V was shortened by 0 bases and J by 5 bases, with 10 bases between the two germline ends. The CDR3 runs to 15 residues. The CDR3 DNA follows: TGTGCCAGTAGTATAGATCAAGTGGGGACCGGGGAGCTGTTTTTT. Encoded protein: CASSIDQVGTGELFF.

This chain links TRBV5-1 with TRBJ1-6; 8 bases are shared with TRBD1. Germline loops: CDR1 SGHRS, CDR2 YFSETQ. The CDR3 has 14 residues. V shed 3 bases, J shed 9 bases, and the junction held 5 bases outside the gene matches. For the CDR3, the DNA is TGCGCCAGCAGCTCGGACAGGGTTAGTTCACCCCTCCACTTT. The encoded protein is CASSSDRVSSPLHF.

The CDR3 spells CASSLDGRGYGYTF. The CDR3 nucleotides read TGTGCCAGCAGCTTAGACGGGAGGGGCTATGGCTACACCTTC. The V gene is TRBV7-2, the J gene TRBJ1-2, with a weak D call TRBD1 (5 bases). V lost 1 base and J 4 bases, leaving 10 bases between the germline ends. The CDR3 covers 14 residues. Germline assignment: CDR1 SGHTA and CDR2 FQGNSA.

The rearrangement uses TRBV19 and TRBJ2-4; D ambiguous. V lost 6 bases and J 8 bases, leaving 14 bases between the germline ends. Germline V gene lookup returns CDR1 LNHDA and CDR2 SQIVND (reference sequence). The CDR3 contains 13 residues. CDR3 coding DNA: TGTGCCAGTAGACCCGCCCCCGGAGACATTCAGTACTTC. Translating it yields CASRPAPGDIQYF.

The gene calls are TRBV12-3 or TRBV12-4 and TRBJ1-2, with 9 bases lining up with TRBD1. Germline trimming cut 7 bases from V and 8 bases from J; bases unmatched to any gene: 8. The CDR3 contains 13 residues. Written as DNA, the CDR3 is TGTGCCAGCACCAGGGGGACAGGGTACGGCTACACCTTC. Amino acid sequence: CASTRGTGYGYTF.

This clone was seen once. The CDR3 nucleotides read TGTGCCAGCAGTGAGGACTCCACGGGGACCGGGGAGCTGTTTTTT. Encoded protein: CASSEDSTGTGELFF. The V and J genes are TRBV27 and TRBJ2-2, with TRBD2 as a possible D gene (5 bases). The CDR3 covers 15 residues. V was clipped by 5 bases and J by 5 bases, with 15 bases between them. From germline, CDR1 is MNHEY and CDR2 SMNVEV (reference sequence).

The count of this clone is one. This chain links TRBV11-2 with TRBJ1-5; no firm D call. Germline values: CDR1 SGHAT, CDR2 FQNNGV. The CDR3 is 15 amino acids. V lost 5 bases and J 1 base, leaving 12 bases between the germline ends. CDR3 sequence (DNA): TGTGCCAGCAGCCGGCCGGGCGCCAGCAATCAGCCCCAGCATTTT. It is translated as CASSRPGASNQPQHF. The variable domain in full, completed from reference TRBV11-2 and TRBJ1-5, reads EAGVAQSPRYKIIEKRQSVAFWCNPISGHATLYWYQQILGQGPKLLIQFQNNGVVDDSQLPKDRFSAERLKGVDSTLKIQPAKLEDSAVYLCASSRPGASNQPQHFGDGTRLSIL.

This rearrangement joins TRBV27 to TRBJ1-2; 7 nucleotides line up with TRBD1. V lost 5 bases, J lost 3 bases, and 6 bases stayed unmatched. Germline V gives CDR1 MNHEY, CDR2 SMNVEV (reference sequence). The CDR3 length is 14 residues. CDR3 loop: CASSRDRDYYGYTF. The CDR3 region has the DNA TGTGCCAGCAGTCGGGACAGAGACTACTATGGCTACACCTTC.

The chain recombines TRBV28 with TRBJ2-1; the D is unclear. Trimming removed 5 bases at V and 3 bases at J, with 5 bases between. The CDR3 contains 12 residues. Germline-derived CDR1 and CDR2 are MDHEN and SYDVKM. CDR3 sequence: CASSQLYNEQFF. CDR3 DNA sequence: TGTGCCAGCAGTCAACTCTACAATGAGCAGTTCTTC.

The chain joins TRBV4-1 to TRBJ2-3; 10 bases are shared with TRBD2. CDR3 size: 15 residues. The trim removed 3 bases at V and 7 bases at J, leaving 7 bases unmatched. The germline V gene encodes CDR1 MGHRA and CDR2 YSYEKL. The CDR3 bases are TGCGCCAGCAGCCAGAGATTAGCGGGGGGCAATACGCAGTATTTT. This sequence encodes CASSQRLAGGNTQYF.

The CDR3 DNA reads TGTGCCAGCAGCTACGGGACTCCTTTAATCAACGAGCAGTACTTC. It yields the protein CASSYGTPLINEQYF. This sequence joins TRBV7-2 and TRBJ2-7; the D gene is possibly TRBD2 (6 bases). Germline lookup yields CDR1 SGHTA and CDR2 FQGNSA. V lost 4 bases and J lost 5, with 18 bases in between. CDR3 length: 15 residues. Full variable domain (missing parts from reference TRBV7-2 and TRBJ2-7): GAGVSQSPSNKVTEKGKDVELRCDPISGHTALYWYRQSLGQGLEFLIYFQGNSAPDKSGLPSDRFSAERTGGSVSTLTIQRTQQEDSAVYLCASSYGTPLINEQYFGPGTRLTVT.

On this clone itself: Sequence at one end of the junction differs from germline and may be a read error. The chain carries TRBV11-2 and TRBJ2-7; a possible D gene is TRBD2 (5 bases). There are 13 residues in the CDR3. Germline V CDR1 and CDR2: SGHAT, FQNNGV. CDR3 loop: CASSLISAAVASF. The CDR3 DNA follows: TGTGCCAGCAGCTTGATTAGCGCAGCCGTTGCCTCTTTC. The whole variable domain, filled in from reference TRBV11-2 and TRBJ2-7, reads EAGVAQSPRYKIIEKRQSVAFWCNPISGHATLYWYQQILGQGPKLLIQFQNNGVVDDSQLPKDRFSAERLKGVDSTLKIQPAKLEDSAVYLCASSLISAAVASFGPGTRLTVT.

V is TRBV27 and J is TRBJ2-1; 12 bases agree with TRBD2. The CDR3 has 15 residues. After removal of 3 bases from V and 7 bases from J, the junction contained 4 bases not matched to a gene. Per germline, CDR1 MNHEY and CDR2 SMNVEV (reference sequence). This CDR3 is CASSFSSGGANEQFF. The CDR3 bases are TGTGCCAGCAGTTTTTCTAGCGGGGGGGCTAATGAGCAGTTCTTC.

This sequence joins TRBV6-2 or TRBV6-3 and TRBJ2-7; D perhaps matches TRBD2 (6 bases). The V end lost 2 bases, the J end lost 7 bases, and 15 bases lay between the germline ends. Germline V CDR1 and CDR2: MNHEY, SVGEGT. The CDR3 has 14 amino acids. DNA of the CDR3: TGTGCCAGCAGTTACATGGTCGGGGGACGTGAGCAGTACTTC. It codes for CASSYMVGGREQYF.

Only one count was recorded for this clone. The CDR3 region is CASSLVPLDRLSGELFF. In nucleotides, the CDR3 is TGCGCCAGCAGCTTGGTCCCCCTTGACAGGTTGTCCGGGGAGCTGTTTTTT. This rearrangement joins TRBV5-1 to TRBJ2-2, with a tentative D call TRBD1 (6 bases). Trimming pared 0 bases from V and 6 bases from J, leaving 18 bases between. The CDR3 contains 17 residues. CDR1 and CDR2 from the germline V gene are SGHRS and YFSETQ.

Notes on this clone: The same CDR3 also results from other DNA sequences found in this sample. The gene calls are TRBV7-2 and TRBJ2-6; D may be TRBD1 or TRBD2 (5 bases each). This CDR3 contains 17 residues. Germline loops: CDR1 SGHTA, CDR2 FQGNSA. V was pared by 5 bases and J by 0 bases, with 14 bases between. CDR3 nucleotide sequence: TGTGCCAGCAGCCTCGGGACGGGTAACTCTGGGGCCAACGTCCTGACTTTC. It specifies CASSLGTGNSGANVLTF.